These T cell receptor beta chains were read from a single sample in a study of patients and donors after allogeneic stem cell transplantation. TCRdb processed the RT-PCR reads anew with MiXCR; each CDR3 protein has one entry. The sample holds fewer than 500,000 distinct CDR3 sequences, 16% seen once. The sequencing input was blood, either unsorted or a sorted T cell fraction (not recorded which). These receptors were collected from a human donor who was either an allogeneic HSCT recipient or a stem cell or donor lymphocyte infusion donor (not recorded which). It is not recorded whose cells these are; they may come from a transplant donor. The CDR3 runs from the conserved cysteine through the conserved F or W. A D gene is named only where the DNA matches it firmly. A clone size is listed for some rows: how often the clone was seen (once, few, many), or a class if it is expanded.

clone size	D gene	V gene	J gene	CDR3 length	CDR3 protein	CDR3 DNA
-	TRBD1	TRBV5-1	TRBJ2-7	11	CASGQGSEQYF	TGCGCCAGCGGACAGGGTAGCGAGCAGTACTTC
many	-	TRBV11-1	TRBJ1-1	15	CASSSLTTKNTEAFF	TGTGCCAGCAGCTCCTTGACCACCAAGAACACTGAAGCTTTCTTT
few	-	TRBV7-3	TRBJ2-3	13	CASSLTGLDTQYF	TGTGCCAGCAGCTTAACCGGACTAGATACGCAGTATTTT
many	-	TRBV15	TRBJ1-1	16	CATSRGGRMLGTEAFF	TGTGCCACCAGCAGAGGGGGTCGTATGTTGGGCACTGAAGCTTTCTTT
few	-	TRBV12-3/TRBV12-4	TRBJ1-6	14	CASAAFRGNSPLHF	TGTGCCAGCGCAGCGTTCAGGGGTAACTCACCCCTCCACTTT
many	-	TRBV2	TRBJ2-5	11	CASSEGETQYF	TGTGCCAGCAGTGAAGGCGAGACCCAGTACTTC
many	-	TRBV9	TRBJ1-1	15	CASSLAGGLNTEAFF	TGTGCCAGCAGCTTAGCGGGGGGACTGAACACTGAAGCTTTCTTT
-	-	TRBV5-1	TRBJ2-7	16	CASRTTGDRSSYEQYF	TGCGCCAGCAGGACGACTGGGGACCGCAGCTCCTACGAGCAGTACTTC
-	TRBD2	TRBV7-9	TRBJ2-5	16	CASSSPGLAMRETQYF	TGTGCCAGCAGCTCTCCGGGACTAGCGATGCGAGAGACCCAGTACTTC
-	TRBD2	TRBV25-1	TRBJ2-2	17	CASNDLVAGGGTGELFF	TGTGCCAGCAACGACCTTGTGGCGGGGGGCGGAACCGGGGAGCTGTTTTTT
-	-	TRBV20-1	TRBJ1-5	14	CSAREGGQRQPQHF	TGCAGTGCTAGAGAGGGGGGGCAGCGTCAGCCCCAGCATTTT
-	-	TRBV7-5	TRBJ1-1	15	CISVPEGEGGTEAFF	-
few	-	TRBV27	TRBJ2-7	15	CASSSPPVHSYEQYF	TGTGCCAGCAGTTCCCCTCCGGTTCATTCCTACGAGCAGTACTTC
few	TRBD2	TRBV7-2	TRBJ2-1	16	CASSLESGGSYNEQFF	TGTGCCAGCAGCTTAGAGAGCGGGGGCTCCTACAATGAGCAGTTCTTC
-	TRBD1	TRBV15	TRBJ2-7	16	CATSSAGTGEGYEQYF	TGTGCCACCAGCTCCGCCGGGACAGGAGAAGGGTACGAGCAGTACTTC
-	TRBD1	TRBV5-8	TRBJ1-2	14	CASGVIRDRGGYTF	TGTGCCAGCGGAGTCATCCGGGACAGAGGTGGCTACACCTTC
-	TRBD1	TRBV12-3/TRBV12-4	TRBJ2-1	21	CASSFEFRSTGGRGSYNEQFF	TGTGCCAGCAGTTTTGAATTCCGCTCGACAGGGGGTAGGGGATCCTACAATGAGCAGTTCTTC
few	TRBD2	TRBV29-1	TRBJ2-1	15	CSGGGPSGRVNEQFF	TGCAGCGGTGGGGGACCTAGCGGGAGAGTCAATGAGCAGTTCTTC
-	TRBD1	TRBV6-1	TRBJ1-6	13	CASRRQGGSPLHF	TGTGCCAGCAGAAGACAGGGTGGTTCACCCCTCCACTTT
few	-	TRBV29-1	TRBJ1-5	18	CSVPKRDISLYSNQPQHF	TGCAGCGTTCCTAAAAGAGACATATCCCTTTATAGCAATCAGCCCCAGCATTTT
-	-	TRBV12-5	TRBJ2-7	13	CATRTDSSYEQYF	TGTGCTACTCGGACAGATTCCTCCTACGAGCAGTACTTC
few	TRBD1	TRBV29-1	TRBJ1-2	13	CSASRTGAYGYTF	TGCAGCGCTTCCCGGACAGGGGCATATGGCTACACCTTC
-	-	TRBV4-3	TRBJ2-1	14	CASSQDLRRYEQFF	TGCGCCAGCAGCCAAGACCTACGGAGGTATGAGCAGTTCTTC
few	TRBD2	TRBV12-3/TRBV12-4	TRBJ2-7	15	CASSLASGGAYEQYF	TGTGCCAGCAGTTTAGCTAGCGGGGGGGCTTACGAGCAGTACTTC
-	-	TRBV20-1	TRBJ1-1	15	CSAREGTGPATEAFF	TGCAGTGCTAGAGAAGGGACTGGGCCCGCGACTGAAGCTTTCTTT
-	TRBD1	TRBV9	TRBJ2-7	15	CASSARGTGVGEQYF	TGTGCCAGCAGCGCTCGAGGGACAGGGGTGGGGGAGCAGTACTTC
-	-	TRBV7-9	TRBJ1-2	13	CASDWFGGFGYTF	TGTGCCAGCGACTGGTTCGGAGGTTTTGGCTACACCTTC
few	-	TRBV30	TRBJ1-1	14	CAWAQRGTNTEAFF	TGTGCCTGGGCTCAGCGCGGGACGAACACTGAAGCTTTCTTT
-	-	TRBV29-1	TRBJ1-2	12	CSVAGSNYGYTF	TGCAGCGTTGCCGGGTCTAACTATGGCTACACCTTC
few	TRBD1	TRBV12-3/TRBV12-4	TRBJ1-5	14	CASRPRQGNQPQHF	TGTGCCAGCAGACCTAGACAGGGAAATCAGCCCCAGCATTTT
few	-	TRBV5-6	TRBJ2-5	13	CASSFKRQETQYF	TGTGCCAGCAGCTTCAAGCGTCAAGAGACCCAGTACTTC
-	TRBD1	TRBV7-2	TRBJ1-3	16	CASSPGTGVSGNTIYF	TGTGCCAGCAGCCCGGGGACAGGCGTCTCTGGAAACACCATATATTTT
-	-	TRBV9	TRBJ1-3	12	CASSAFGNTIYF	TGTGCCAGCAGCGCTTTTGGAAACACCATATATTTT
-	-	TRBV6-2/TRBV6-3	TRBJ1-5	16	CASRPPGDRGNQPQHF	TGTGCCAGCAGGCCGCCCGGGGATCGGGGCAATCAGCCCCAGCATTTT
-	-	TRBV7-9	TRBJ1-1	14	CASSLGGARTEAFF	TGTGCCAGCAGCTTGGGAGGGGCACGTACTGAAGCTTTCTTT
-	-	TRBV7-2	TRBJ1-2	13	CASSLLGVGGYTF	TGTGCCAGCAGCCTCCTCGGTGTGGGGGGCTACACCTTC
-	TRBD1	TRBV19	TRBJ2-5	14	CASSGGQGKKTQYF	TGTGCCAGTAGTGGGGGACAGGGGAAGAAGACCCAGTACTTC
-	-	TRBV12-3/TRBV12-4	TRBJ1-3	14	CASSFAGAGDTIYF	TGTGCCAGCAGTTTTGCCGGAGCAGGGGACACCATATATTTT
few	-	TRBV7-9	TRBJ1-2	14	CASSPEGYRHGYTF	TGTGCCAGCAGCCCAGAGGGGTACCGGCATGGCTACACCTTC
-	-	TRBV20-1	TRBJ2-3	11	CSASTEVEQYF	TGCAGTGCTAGCACGGAGGTGGAGCAGTATTTT
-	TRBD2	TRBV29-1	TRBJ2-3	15	CSVEWSSGSPDTQYF	TGCAGCGTTGAATGGTCTAGCGGGAGCCCAGATACGCAGTATTTT
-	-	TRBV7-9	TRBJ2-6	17	CASSPKTGSSGANVLTF	TGTGCCAGCAGCCCGAAGACAGGTTCTTCTGGGGCCAACGTCCTGACTTTC
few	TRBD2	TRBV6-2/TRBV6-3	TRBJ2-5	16	CASSYSPGLAAVAQYF	TGTGCCAGCAGTTACTCTCCCGGACTAGCGGCTGTGGCCCAGTACTTC
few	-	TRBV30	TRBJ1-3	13	CAWSVTGVHTIYF	TGTGCCTGGAGTGTAACAGGAGTTCACACCATATATTTT
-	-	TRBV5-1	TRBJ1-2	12	CASTSGGNGYTF	TGCGCCAGCACATCGGGGGGAAATGGCTACACCTTC
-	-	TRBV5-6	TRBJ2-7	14	CASSLAGHHYEQYF	TGTGCCAGCAGCTTGGCAGGGCACCACTACGAGCAGTACTTC
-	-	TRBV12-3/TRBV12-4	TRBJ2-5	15	CASSLEARYQETQYF	TGTGCCAGCAGTTTAGAGGCCCGGTACCAAGAGACCCAGTACTTC
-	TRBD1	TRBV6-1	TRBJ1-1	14	CASHRTGGHTEAFF	TGTGCCAGCCACCGGACAGGGGGCCACACTGAAGCTTTCTTT
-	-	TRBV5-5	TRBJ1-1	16	CASSFRGFSMNTEAFF	TGTGCCAGCAGCTTCAGGGGCTTTTCTATGAACACTGAAGCTTTCTTT
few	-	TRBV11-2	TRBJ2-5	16	CASSLVLYGVQETQYF	TGTGCCAGCAGCTTAGTTCTGTACGGGGTCCAAGAGACCCAGTACTTC